This T cell receptor beta chain emerged from a study of T cells in Graves' hyperthyroidism and ophthalmopathy. The PBMCs had their origin in more than 9.5 ml of fresh peripheral blood. Trimming stripped 2 bases from V and 8 bases from J, with 9 bases between. CDR3 length: 12 residues. In germline, CDR1 is KGHDR, CDR2 SFDVKD. The CDR3 regions of TCR beta were amplified from RNA transcripts. First-round RT-PCR targeting the TCR CDR3 was performed with the HTBI primer set. MiXCR was run by TCRdb on the multiplex PCR reads, yielding one entry per CDR3 protein. This table has 600,000 or so distinct CDR3 sequences, about 14% appearing once. This clonotype turned up a few times.

The sequenced sample consisted of blood. This rearrangement joins TRBV24-1 to TRBJ2-7; maybe TRBD1 (5 bases). The TCR was taken from a woman aged 45-59 years with Graves' ophthalmopathy. The CDR3, as DNA: TGTGCCACCAGTGATTATGACAGTAAGCAGTACTTC. Its protein product is CATSDYDSKQYF.